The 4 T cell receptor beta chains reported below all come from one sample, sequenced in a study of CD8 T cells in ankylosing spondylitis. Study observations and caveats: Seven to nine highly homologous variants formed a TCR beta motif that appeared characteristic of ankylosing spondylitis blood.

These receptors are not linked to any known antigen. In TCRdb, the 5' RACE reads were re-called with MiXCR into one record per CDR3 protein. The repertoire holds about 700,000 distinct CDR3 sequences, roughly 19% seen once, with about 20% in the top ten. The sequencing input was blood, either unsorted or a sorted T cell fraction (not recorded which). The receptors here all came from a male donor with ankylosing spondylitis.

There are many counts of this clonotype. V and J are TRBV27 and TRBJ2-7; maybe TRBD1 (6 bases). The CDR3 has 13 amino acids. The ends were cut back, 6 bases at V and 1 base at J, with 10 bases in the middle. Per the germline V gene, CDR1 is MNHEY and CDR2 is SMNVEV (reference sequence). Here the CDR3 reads CASSQQGSYEQYF. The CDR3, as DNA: TGTGCCAGCAGCCAACAGGGATCCTACGAGCAGTACTTC.

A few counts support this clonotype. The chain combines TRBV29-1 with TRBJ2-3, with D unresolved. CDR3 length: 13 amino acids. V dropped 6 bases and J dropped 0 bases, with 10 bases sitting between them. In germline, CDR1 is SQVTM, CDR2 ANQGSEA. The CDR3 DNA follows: TGCAGCGTCGCCCCACACAGCACAGATACGCAGTATTTT. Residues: CSVAPHSTDTQYF.

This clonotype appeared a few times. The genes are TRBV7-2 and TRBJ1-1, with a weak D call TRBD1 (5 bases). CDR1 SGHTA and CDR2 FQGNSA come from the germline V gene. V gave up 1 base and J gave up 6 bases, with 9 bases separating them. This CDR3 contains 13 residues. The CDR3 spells CASSLGTTSEAFF. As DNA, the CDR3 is TGTGCCAGCAGCTTAGGGACAACGTCTGAAGCTTTCTTT.

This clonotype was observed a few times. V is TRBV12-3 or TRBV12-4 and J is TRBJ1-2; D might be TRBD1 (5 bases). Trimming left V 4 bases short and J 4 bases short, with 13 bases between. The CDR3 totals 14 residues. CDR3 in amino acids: CASSYKGSVYGYTF. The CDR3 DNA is TGTGCCAGCAGTTACAAGGGGTCAGTCTATGGCTACACCTTC.